This passage covers 20 T cell receptor beta chains from one sample sequenced in a study of T cell responses to AZD1222 COVID-19 vaccine. Some clones are missing from TCRdb's copy, which holds only in-frame ones; the method was immunoSEQ multiplex PCR. Among some 110,000 clones listed, around 89% were seen once. The sequencing here drew on peripheral blood, taken 28 days after the second AZD1222 dose. The receptors come from an adult who received the AZD1222 COVID-19 vaccine.

The chain links TRBV5-8 to TRBJ2-3; D is perhaps TRBD1 (5 bases). This CDR3 is 15 amino acids long. The germline V gene encodes CDR1 SGHTS and CDR2 YDEGEE. Trimming took off 2 bases at V and 2 bases at J, with 12 bases between the two ends. The CDR3 spells CASSFGRTFTDTQYF. The CDR3, as DNA: TGTGCCAGCAGCTTCGGCAGGACATTCACAGATACGCAGTATTTT.

This sequence joins TRBV7-9 and TRBJ2-2; TRBD1 matches 7 bases. Germline lookup yields CDR1 SEHNR and CDR2 FQNEAQ (reference sequence). Trimming removed 5 bases from V and 6 bases from J; junction bases left unmatched: 3. This CDR3 is 13 amino acids long. CDR3 bases: TGTGCCAGCAGCCCGACAGGGTCCGGGGAGCTGTTTTTT. Translation: CASSPTGSGELFF.

This rearrangement joins TRBV5-6 to TRBJ2-2, with D perhaps TRBD2 (6 bases). The CDR3 is made up of 15 amino acids. The germline V and J ends were trimmed by 4 bases and 6 bases, with 16 bases remaining between them. Germline V gene lookup returns CDR1 SGHDT and CDR2 YYEEEE. The CDR3 loop reads CASSPGTPYAGELFF. In nucleotides, the CDR3 is TGTGCCAGCAGCCCAGGGACTCCGTATGCCGGGGAGCTGTTTTTT.

This clone was recorded a few times. This chain connects TRBV2 to TRBJ2-7; maybe TRBD1 (5 bases). The CDR3 sequence is 13 residues long. Trimming left V 5 bases short and J 3 bases short, with 11 bases between. The germline gives CDR1 SNHLY, CDR2 FYNNEI. The CDR3 nucleotides read TGTGCCAGCAGTCGATCCGACAGCTACGAGCAGTACTTC. Protein product: CASSRSDSYEQYF.

The chain carries TRBV7-8 and TRBJ1-2, with unresolved D. Trimming stripped 5 bases from V and 2 bases from J, with 3 bases between. The length of the CDR3 is 11 residues. Germline V gene sequence: CDR1 SGHVS, CDR2 FQNEAQ. The CDR3 DNA is TGTGCCAGCAGCCTAAACTATGGCTACACCTTC. This translates into CASSLNYGYTF.

The rearrangement links TRBV7-6 to TRBJ2-7, with 9 bases that match TRBD2. The J segment lost 6 bases and the V segment lost 3 bases, leaving 12 bases of the junction unmatched. CDR1 is SGHVS, CDR2 FNYEAQ, per germline. The CDR3 extends over 16 amino acids. CDR3 protein: CASSFLPLAGRGEQYF. DNA for the CDR3: TGTGCCAGCAGCTTCCTCCCCCTAGCGGGAAGGGGCGAGCAGTACTTC.

This clone was detected once. The rearrangement uses TRBV7-2 and TRBJ1-3, with 9 bases identical to TRBD1. This CDR3 spans 15 amino acids. Germline CDR1 is SGHTA and CDR2 is FQGNSA. Trimming removed 6 bases from V and 3 bases from J; junction bases left unmatched: 6. The CDR3 loop reads CASRPQGASGNTIYF. The CDR3 bases are TGTGCCAGCAGACCACAGGGGGCAAGTGGAAACACCATATATTTT.

This chain uses TRBV6-5 with TRBJ1-3; 9 positions agree with TRBD1. V lost 7 bases, J lost 4 bases, and 8 bases stayed unmatched. CDR3 length: 15 amino acids. Germline V gives CDR1 MNHEY, CDR2 SVGAGI. Here the CDR3 reads CASKKQGAVGNTIYF. The CDR3 region has the DNA TGTGCCAGCAAAAAACAGGGGGCCGTCGGAAACACCATATATTTT.

V usage is TRBV6-1 and J usage is TRBJ2-4, with a tentative D call TRBD1 (6 bases). CDR1 is MNHNS and CDR2 is SASEGT in the germline V gene. CDR3 length equals 17 residues. Trimming took off 3 bases at V and 2 bases at J, with 17 bases between the two ends. The CDR3 reads CASSDRGQALTKNIQYF. The CDR3 DNA follows: TGTGCCAGCAGTGACAGGGGCCAGGCCCTAACCAAAAACATTCAGTACTTC.

The chain couples TRBV6-5 to TRBJ2-1; the D gene is possibly TRBD2 (7 bases). The CDR3 totals 15 residues. Trimming pared 4 bases from V and 7 bases from J, leaving 17 bases between. Per the germline V gene, CDR1 is MNHEY and CDR2 is SVGAGI. The CDR3 nucleotides read TGTGCCAGCAGTTCTGTGGGGGGGGCGAAGAATGAGCAGTTCTTC. Translated, it gives CASSSVGGAKNEQFF.

The genes are TRBV11-2 and TRBJ1-4; D unresolved. The CDR3 loop spans 16 amino acids. Trimming pared 0 bases from V and 3 bases from J, leaving 11 bases between. Germline values: CDR1 SGHAT, CDR2 FQNNGV. Written as DNA, the CDR3 is TGTGCCAGCAGCTTAGAGAGCCACCCTTCTAATGAAAAACTGTTTTTT. Protein product: CASSLESHPSNEKLFF.

This clone came up a few times. V gene TRBV7-2 combines with J gene TRBJ2-7; D gene ambiguous. Trimming stripped 2 bases from V and 7 bases from J, with 15 bases between. CDR3 length: 14 residues. Germline V lookup: CDR1 SGHTA, CDR2 FQGNSA. In DNA form, the CDR3 reads TGTGCCAGCAGCTTAATTCCGGGTAATAAGGAGCAGTACTTC. Translating it yields CASSLIPGNKEQYF.

The chain has TRBV5-1 and TRBJ2-5, with 11 bases aligning to TRBD2. With 5 bases clipped from V and 2 bases from J, the junction kept 5 bases outside the gene matches. CDR3 size: 15 residues. CDR1 and CDR2 (germline): SGHRS, YFSETQ. The CDR3 is CASRTSGGRQETQYF. CDR3 bases: TGCGCCAGCAGAACTAGCGGGGGAAGACAAGAGACCCAGTACTTC. Drawing the rest from reference TRBV5-1 and TRBJ2-5, the complete variable domain is KAGVTQTPRYLIKTRGQQVTLSCSPISGHRSVSWYQQTPGQGLQFLFEYFSETQRNKGNFPGRFSGRQFSNSRSEMNVSTLELGDSALYLCASRTSGGRQETQYFGPGTRLLVL.

The chain recombines TRBV7-2 with TRBJ2-7, with 8 positions matching TRBD1. CDR3 length: 13 residues. Trimming at V came to 7 bases and at J to 1 base, leaving 3 bases not matched to a gene. The V gene's germline CDR1 is SGHTA and CDR2 FQGNSA. The CDR3 nucleotides read TGTGCCAGCACCAGGACAGGGTCCTACGAGCAGTACTTC. Amino acid sequence: CASTRTGSYEQYF. Full variable domain (missing parts from reference TRBV7-2 and TRBJ2-7): GAGVSQSPSNKVTEKGKDVELRCDPISGHTALYWYRQSLGQGLEFLIYFQGNSAPDKSGLPSDRFSAERTGGSVSTLTIQRTQQEDSAVYLCASTRTGSYEQYFGPGTRLTVT.

The V and J genes are TRBV7-9 and TRBJ2-1; D unresolved. V was pared by 2 bases and J by 6 bases, with 11 bases between. The CDR3 has 14 amino acids. In germline, CDR1 is SEHNR, CDR2 FQNEAQ (reference sequence). This CDR3 is CASSLLGRINEQFF. The DNA for the CDR3 is TGTGCCAGCAGCTTATTAGGCAGAATCAATGAGCAGTTCTTC.

The chain employs TRBV2 and TRBJ2-2; 7 bases agree with TRBD1. Per germline, CDR1 SNHLY and CDR2 FYNNEI. This CDR3 has 15 residues. After removal of 7 bases from V and 0 bases from J, the junction contained 5 bases not matched to a gene. The CDR3 nucleotides read TGTGCCAGCAACTCAGGGGGAGCGAACACCGGGGAGCTGTTTTTT. It specifies CASNSGGANTGELFF.

The chain carries TRBV5-4 and TRBJ2-7; 7 nucleotides agree with TRBD2. J was trimmed by 6 bases and V by 0 bases; bases with no gene match: 9. This CDR3 region has 15 residues. Germline V gene data show CDR1 as SGHNT and CDR2 as YYREEE (reference sequence). The CDR3 sequence: CASSLGMWEGSEQYF. As DNA, the CDR3 is TGTGCCAGCAGCTTGGGGATGTGGGAGGGGAGCGAGCAGTACTTC.

The CDR3 DNA follows: TGTGCCAGCCTCCCTGCGGGGCAATATAATTCACCCCTCCACTTT. Amino acids: CASLPAGQYNSPLHF. This rearrangement joins TRBV27 to TRBJ1-6; D is perhaps TRBD1 (5 bases). V lost 8 bases and J 4 bases, leaving 15 bases between the germline ends. The germline gives CDR1 MNHEY, CDR2 SMNVEV (reference sequence). This CDR3 region has 15 residues.

V and J are TRBV6-6 and TRBJ2-3, with TRBD2 identical over 13 bases. The CDR3 contains 20 residues. V lost 9 bases, J lost 5 bases, and 23 bases stayed unmatched. Germline loops: CDR1 MNHNY, CDR2 SVGAGI (reference sequence). The CDR3, as DNA: TGTGCCAGGAGCTACACGGACAGAATACTAGCGGGAGGGGACGGAGATACGCAGTATTTT. Its protein product is CARSYTDRILAGGDGDTQYF.

This chain links TRBV7-9 with TRBJ2-1; D call uncertain. Germline assignment: CDR1 SEHNR and CDR2 FQNEAQ (reference sequence). V dropped 1 base and J dropped 5 bases, with 18 bases sitting between them. This CDR3 is built from 17 residues. The CDR3 DNA sequence: TGTGCCAGCAGCTTAGGTGGGCAAACAAAAGGGCACAATGAGCAGTTCTTC. Translated, it gives CASSLGGQTKGHNEQFF. Filled out from reference TRBV7-9 and TRBJ2-1, the complete variable domain reads DTGVSQNPRHKITKRGQNVTFRCDPISEHNRLYWYRQTLGQGPEFLTYFQNEAQLEKSRLLSDRFSAERPKGSFSTLEIQRTEQGDSAMYLCASSLGGQTKGHNEQFFGPGTRLTVL.